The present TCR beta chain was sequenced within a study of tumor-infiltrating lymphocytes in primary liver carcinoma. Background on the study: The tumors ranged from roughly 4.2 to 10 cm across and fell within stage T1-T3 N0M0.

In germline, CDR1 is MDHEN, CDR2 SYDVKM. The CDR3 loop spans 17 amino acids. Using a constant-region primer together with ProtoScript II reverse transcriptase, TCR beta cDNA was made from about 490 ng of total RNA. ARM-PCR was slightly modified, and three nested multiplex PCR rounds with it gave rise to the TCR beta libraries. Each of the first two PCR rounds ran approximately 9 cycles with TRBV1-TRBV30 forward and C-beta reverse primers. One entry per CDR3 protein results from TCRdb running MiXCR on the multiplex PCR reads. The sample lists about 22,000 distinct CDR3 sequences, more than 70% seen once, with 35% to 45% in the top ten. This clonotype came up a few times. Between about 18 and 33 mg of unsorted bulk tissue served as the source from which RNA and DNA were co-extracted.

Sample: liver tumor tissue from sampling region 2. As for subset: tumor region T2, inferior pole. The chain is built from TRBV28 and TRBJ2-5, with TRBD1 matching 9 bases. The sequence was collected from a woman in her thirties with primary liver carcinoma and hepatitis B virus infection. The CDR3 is CTSSFGFSGTGFGTQYF. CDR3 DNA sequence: TGTACTAGCAGTTTTGGGTTTTCGGGGACAGGGTTTGGGACCCAGTACTTC.